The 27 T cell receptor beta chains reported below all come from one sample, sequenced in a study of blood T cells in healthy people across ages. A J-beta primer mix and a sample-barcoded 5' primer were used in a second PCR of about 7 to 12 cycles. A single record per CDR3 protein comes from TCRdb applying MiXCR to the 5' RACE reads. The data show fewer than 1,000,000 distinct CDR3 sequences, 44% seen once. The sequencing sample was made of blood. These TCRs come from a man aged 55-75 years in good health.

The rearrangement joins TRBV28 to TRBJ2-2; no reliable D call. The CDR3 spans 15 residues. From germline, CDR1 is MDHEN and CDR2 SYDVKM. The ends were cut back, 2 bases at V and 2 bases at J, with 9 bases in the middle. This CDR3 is CASSLPVLNTGELFF. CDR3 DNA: TGTGCCAGCAGTTTACCGGTTCTAAACACCGGGGAGCTGTTTTTT.

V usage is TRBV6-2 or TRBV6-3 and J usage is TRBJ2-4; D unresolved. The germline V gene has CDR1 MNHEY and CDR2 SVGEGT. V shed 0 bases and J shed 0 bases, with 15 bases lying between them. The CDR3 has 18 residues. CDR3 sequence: CASSYSAAEYLAKNIQYF. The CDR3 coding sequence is TGTGCCAGCAGTTACTCCGCCGCAGAGTATCTAGCCAAAAACATTCAGTACTTC.

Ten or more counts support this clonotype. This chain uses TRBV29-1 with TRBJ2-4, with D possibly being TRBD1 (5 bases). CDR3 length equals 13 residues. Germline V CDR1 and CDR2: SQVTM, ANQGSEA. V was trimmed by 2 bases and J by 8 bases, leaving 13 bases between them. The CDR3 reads CSVESGAGDIQYF. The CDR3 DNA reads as TGCAGCGTTGAATCTGGGGCTGGTGACATTCAGTACTTC.

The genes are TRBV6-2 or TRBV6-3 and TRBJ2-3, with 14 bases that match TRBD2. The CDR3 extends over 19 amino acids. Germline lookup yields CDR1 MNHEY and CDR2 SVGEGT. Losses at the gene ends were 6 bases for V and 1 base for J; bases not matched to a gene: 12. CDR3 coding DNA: TGTGCCAGCAGCGGAATAGGGACTAGCGGGGGAATAGGCACAGATACGCAGTATTTT. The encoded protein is CASSGIGTSGGIGTDTQYF.

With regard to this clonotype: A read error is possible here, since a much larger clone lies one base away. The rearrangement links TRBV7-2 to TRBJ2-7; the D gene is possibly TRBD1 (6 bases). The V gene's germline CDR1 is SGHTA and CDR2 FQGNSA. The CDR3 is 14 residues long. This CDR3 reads CASSLAGADYEQNF. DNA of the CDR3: TGTGCCAGCAGCTTAGCGGGGGCAGACTACGAGCAGAACTTC.

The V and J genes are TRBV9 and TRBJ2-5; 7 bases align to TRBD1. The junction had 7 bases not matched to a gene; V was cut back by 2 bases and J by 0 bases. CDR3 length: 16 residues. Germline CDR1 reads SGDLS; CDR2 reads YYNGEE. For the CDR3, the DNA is TGTGCCAGCAGCGTCCGGGACAGCATCTACCAAGAGACCCAGTACTTC. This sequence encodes CASSVRDSIYQETQYF.

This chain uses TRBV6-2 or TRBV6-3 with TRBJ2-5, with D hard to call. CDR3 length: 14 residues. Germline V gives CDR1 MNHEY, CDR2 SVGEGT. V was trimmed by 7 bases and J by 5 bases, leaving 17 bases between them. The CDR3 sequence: CASIYGRYGETQYF. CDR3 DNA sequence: TGTGCCAGCATCTACGGGCGGTATGGGGAGACCCAGTACTTC.

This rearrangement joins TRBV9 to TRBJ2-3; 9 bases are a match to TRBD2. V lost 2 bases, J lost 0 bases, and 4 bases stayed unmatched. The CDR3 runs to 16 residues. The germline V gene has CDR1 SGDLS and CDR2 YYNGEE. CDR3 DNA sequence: TGTGCCAGCAGCGTCTCGACTAGCGGTAGCACAGATACGCAGTATTTT. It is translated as CASSVSTSGSTDTQYF. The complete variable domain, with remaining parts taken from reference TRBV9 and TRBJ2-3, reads DSGVTQTPKHLITATGQRVTLRCSPRSGDLSVYWYQQSLDQGLQFLIQYYNGEERAKGNILERFSAQQFPDLHSELNLSSLELGDSALYFCASSVSTSGSTDTQYFGPGTRLTVL.

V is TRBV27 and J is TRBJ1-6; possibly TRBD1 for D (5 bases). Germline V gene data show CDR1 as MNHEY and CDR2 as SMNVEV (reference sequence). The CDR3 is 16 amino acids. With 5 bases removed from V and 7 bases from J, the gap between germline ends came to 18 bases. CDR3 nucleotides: TGTGCCAGCAGTCCCCGGGGCACGACCCCCAATTCACCCCTCCACTTT. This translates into CASSPRGTTPNSPLHF.

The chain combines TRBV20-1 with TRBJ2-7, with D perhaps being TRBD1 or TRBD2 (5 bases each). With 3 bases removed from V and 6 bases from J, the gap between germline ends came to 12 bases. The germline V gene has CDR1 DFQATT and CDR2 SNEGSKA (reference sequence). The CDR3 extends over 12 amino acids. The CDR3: CSARGLAREQYF. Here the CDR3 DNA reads TGCAGTGCTAGGGGGCTAGCCCGCGAGCAGTACTTC.

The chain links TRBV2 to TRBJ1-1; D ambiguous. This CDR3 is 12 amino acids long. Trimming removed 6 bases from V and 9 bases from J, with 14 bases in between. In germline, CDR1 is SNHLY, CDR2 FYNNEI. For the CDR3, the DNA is TGTGCCAGCAGGCCTCAGACATCCAAAGCTTTCTTT. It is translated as CASRPQTSKAFF.

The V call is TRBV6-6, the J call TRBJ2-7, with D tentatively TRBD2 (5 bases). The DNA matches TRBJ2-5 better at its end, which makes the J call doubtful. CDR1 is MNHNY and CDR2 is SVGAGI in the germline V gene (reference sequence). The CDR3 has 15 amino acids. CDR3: CASSPGEGNVETQYF. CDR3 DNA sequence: TGTGCCAGCAGTCCCGGCGAGGGTAATGTTGAGACCCAGTACTTC.

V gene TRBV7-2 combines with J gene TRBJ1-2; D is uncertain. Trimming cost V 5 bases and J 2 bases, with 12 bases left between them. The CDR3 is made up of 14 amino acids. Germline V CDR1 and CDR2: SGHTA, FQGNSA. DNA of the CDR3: TGTGCCAGCAGCCAGACCCTGATAAACTATGGCTACACCTTC. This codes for CASSQTLINYGYTF.

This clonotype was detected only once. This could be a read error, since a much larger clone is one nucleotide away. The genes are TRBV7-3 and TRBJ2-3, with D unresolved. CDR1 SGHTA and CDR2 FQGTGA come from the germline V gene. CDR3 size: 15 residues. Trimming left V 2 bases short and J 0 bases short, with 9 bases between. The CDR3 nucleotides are TGTGCCAGCAGCTTAGAGGAGACAAGCACAGATACGCAGTATTTT. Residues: CASSLEETSTDTQYF.

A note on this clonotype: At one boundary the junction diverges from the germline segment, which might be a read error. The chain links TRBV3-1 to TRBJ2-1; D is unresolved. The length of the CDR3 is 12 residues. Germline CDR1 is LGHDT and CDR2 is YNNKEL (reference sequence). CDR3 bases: TGTGCCAGCGGCCAGCTGAATTCTGAGCAGTTCTTC. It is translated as CASGQLNSEQFF.

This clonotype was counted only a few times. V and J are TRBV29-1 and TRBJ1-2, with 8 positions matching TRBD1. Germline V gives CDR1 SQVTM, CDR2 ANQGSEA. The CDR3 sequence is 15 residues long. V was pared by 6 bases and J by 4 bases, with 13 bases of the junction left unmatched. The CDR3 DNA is TGCAGCGTCCAAAAATGGCGACAGGGGCCCTATGGCTACACCTTC. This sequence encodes CSVQKWRQGPYGYTF.

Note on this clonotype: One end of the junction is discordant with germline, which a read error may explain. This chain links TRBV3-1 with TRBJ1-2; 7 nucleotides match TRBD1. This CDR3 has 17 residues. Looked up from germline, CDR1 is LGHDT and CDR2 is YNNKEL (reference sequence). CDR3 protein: CASSRVDRAGANYGHTF. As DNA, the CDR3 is TGTGCCAGCAGCCGGGTAGACAGGGCGGGAGCTAACTATGGCCACACCTTC.

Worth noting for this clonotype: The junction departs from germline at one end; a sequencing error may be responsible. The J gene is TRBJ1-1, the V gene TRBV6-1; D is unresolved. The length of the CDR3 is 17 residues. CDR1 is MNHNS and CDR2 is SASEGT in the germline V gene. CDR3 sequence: CASKAGPNHKVNTEVFF. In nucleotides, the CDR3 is TGTGCCTCCAAAGCCGGACCAAACCACAAAGTGAACACTGAAGTTTTCTTT.

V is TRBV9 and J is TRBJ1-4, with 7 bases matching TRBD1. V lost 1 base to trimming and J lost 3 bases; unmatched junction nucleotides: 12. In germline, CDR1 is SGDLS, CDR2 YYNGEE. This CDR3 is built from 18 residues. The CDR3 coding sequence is TGTGCCAGCAGCGTACACCCGGGACAGCCGGGTGCTAATGAAAAACTGTTTTTT. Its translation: CASSVHPGQPGANEKLFF.

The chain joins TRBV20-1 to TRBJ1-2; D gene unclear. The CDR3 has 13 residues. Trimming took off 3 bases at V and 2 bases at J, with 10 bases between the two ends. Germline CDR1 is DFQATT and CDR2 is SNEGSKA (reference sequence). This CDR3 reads CSARVSENYGYTF. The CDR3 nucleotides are TGCAGTGCTAGGGTCTCGGAAAACTATGGCTACACCTTC.

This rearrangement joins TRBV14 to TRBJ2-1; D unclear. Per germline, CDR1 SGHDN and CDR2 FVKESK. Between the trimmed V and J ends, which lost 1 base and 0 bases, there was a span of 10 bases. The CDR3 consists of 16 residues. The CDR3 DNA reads TGTGCCAGCAGCCAAGTACCGCGAAGCTCCTACAATGAGCAGTTCTTC. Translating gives CASSQVPRSSYNEQFF. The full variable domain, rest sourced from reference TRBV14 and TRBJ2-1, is EAGVTQFPSHSVIEKGQTVTLRCDPISGHDNLYWYRRVMGKEIKFLLHFVKESKQDESGMPNNRFLAERTGGTYSTLKVQPAELEDSGVYFCASSQVPRSSYNEQFFGPGTRLTVL.

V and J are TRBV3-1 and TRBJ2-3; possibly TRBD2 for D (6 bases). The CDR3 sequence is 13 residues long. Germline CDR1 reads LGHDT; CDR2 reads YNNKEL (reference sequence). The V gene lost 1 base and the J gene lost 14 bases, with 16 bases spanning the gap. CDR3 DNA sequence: TGTGCCAGCAGCCAAGGGGGACTTGCAAGGCCGTATTTT. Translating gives CASSQGGLARPYF.

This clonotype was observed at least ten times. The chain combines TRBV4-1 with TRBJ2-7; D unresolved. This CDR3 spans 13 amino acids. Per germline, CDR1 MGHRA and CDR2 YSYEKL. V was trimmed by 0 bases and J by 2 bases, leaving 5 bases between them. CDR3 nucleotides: TGCGCCAGCAGCCAAGACAGGACCTACGAGCAGTACTTC. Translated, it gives CASSQDRTYEQYF.

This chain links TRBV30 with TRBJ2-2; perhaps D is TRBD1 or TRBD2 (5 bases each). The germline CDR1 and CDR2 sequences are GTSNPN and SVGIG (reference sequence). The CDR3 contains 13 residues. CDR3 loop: CAGERVNTGELFF. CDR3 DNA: TGTGCGGGGGAGAGGGTGAACACCGGGGAGCTGTTTTTT.

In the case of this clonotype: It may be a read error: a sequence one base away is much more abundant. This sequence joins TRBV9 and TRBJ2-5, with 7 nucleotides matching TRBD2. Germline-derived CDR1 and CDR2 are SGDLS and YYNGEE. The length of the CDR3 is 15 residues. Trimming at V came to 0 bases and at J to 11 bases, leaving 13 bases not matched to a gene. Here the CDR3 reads CASSVAGRTSNEQYF. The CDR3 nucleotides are TGTGCCAGCAGCGTAGCTGGGAGGACTAGTAATGAGCAGTACTTC. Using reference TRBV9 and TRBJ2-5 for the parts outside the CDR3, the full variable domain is DSGVTQTPKHLITATGQRVTLRCSPRSGDLSVYWYQQSLDQGLQFLIQYYNGEERAKGNILERFSAQQFPDLHSELNLSSLELGDSALYFCASSVAGRTSNEQYFGPGTRLLVL.

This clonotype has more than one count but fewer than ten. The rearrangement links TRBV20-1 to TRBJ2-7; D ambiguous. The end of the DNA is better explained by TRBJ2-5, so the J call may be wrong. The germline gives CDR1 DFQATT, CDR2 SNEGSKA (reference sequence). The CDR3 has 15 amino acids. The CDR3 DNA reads TGCAGTGCTAGAGATTCCCGGCTAGTGACAGAGACCCAGTACTTC. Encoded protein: CSARDSRLVTETQYF.

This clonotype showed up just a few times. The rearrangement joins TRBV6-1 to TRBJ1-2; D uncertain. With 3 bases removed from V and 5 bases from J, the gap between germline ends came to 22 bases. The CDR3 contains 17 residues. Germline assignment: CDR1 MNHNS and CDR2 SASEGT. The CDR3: CASSEVPETGLKYGYTF. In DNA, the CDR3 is TGTGCCAGCAGTGAGGTGCCGGAGACCGGGCTGAAGTATGGCTACACCTTC.